Each of the 24 T cell receptor beta chains below was sequenced from the same sample in a study of PD-1 blockade in classical Hodgkin lymphoma. Every single patient, without exception, relapsed after autologous stem cell transplantation, and brentuximab vedotin exposure varied. The protocol was immunoSEQ multiplex PCR, while the TCRdb copy is restricted to in-frame clones and leaves out a portion. The table lists 100,000 to 130,000 clones, about nine tenths of them singletons. The material was peripheral blood mononuclear cells (PBMCs), obtained before the second cycle of nivolumab. The receptors shown here come from a human donor with classical Hodgkin lymphoma.

The chain combines TRBV5-1 with TRBJ2-7; 7 nucleotides match TRBD2. The V gene's germline CDR1 is SGHRS and CDR2 YFSETQ. There are 14 residues in the CDR3. Germline trimming cut 4 bases from V and 3 bases from J; bases unmatched to any gene: 7. The CDR3 DNA sequence: TGCGCCAGCAGCGCGGGAGAGGGGCTCTACGAGCAGTACTTC. Translation: CASSAGEGLYEQYF. The full variable domain, its missing parts supplied by reference TRBV5-1 and TRBJ2-7, is KAGVTQTPRYLIKTRGQQVTLSCSPISGHRSVSWYQQTPGQGLQFLFEYFSETQRNKGNFPGRFSGRQFSNSRSEMNVSTLELGDSALYLCASSAGEGLYEQYFGPGTRLTVT.

Only one count was recorded for this clone. The rearrangement links TRBV6-5 to TRBJ2-7; the D gene is possibly TRBD2 (5 bases). CDR1 is MNHEY, CDR2 SVGAGI, per germline. CDR3 length: 15 residues. Trimming removed 6 bases at V and 3 bases at J, with 18 bases between. The CDR3 DNA is TGTGCCAGCAGCCGCCCTACTAGTACCTACTACGAGCAGTACTTC. Residues: CASSRPTSTYYEQYF.

The chain recombines TRBV6-5 with TRBJ1-2; 9 bases agree with TRBD1. J was trimmed by 4 bases and V by 6 bases; bases with no gene match: 6. This CDR3 comprises 14 residues. Per the germline V gene, CDR1 is MNHEY and CDR2 is SVGAGI. CDR3 residues: CASRGQGTRYGYTF. The CDR3 DNA reads TGTGCCAGCAGAGGACAGGGGACCCGCTATGGCTACACCTTC.

The gene calls are TRBV11-2 and TRBJ2-1; TRBD1 agrees at 7 bases. The CDR3 runs 15 residues. V lost 1 base to trimming and J lost 5 bases; unmatched junction nucleotides: 5. Per the germline V gene, CDR1 is SGHAT and CDR2 is FQNNGV. In DNA form, the CDR3 reads TGTGCCAGCAGCTTAGTTGACAGGGTTGACAATGAGCAGTTCTTC. It encodes CASSLVDRVDNEQFF.

V gene TRBV5-6 combines with J gene TRBJ2-7; 11 bases map to TRBD2. CDR1 and CDR2 (germline): SGHDT, YYEEEE. After removal of 4 bases from V and 2 bases from J, the junction contained 5 bases not matched to a gene. This CDR3 spans 15 amino acids. CDR3 nucleotides: TGTGCCAGCAGCCCTCTAGCGGGAGGTCCCTACGAGCAGTACTTC. Translated, it gives CASSPLAGGPYEQYF.

V usage is TRBV11-2 and J usage is TRBJ2-7, with 10 positions matching TRBD2. J lost 3 bases, V lost 4 bases, and 15 bases had no gene match. Germline-derived CDR1 and CDR2 are SGHAT and FQNNGV. This CDR3 has 18 residues. DNA for the CDR3: TGTGCCAGCAGCTCCCCGGGACTAGCGAGCCCCCGTGACTACGAGCAGTACTTC. It is translated as CASSSPGLASPRDYEQYF.

The chain couples TRBV10-3 to TRBJ1-2; TRBD1 might be the D (5 bases). CDR1 is ENHRY and CDR2 is SYGVKD in the germline V gene. The CDR3 has 12 amino acids. Deletions cut 3 bases from V and 14 bases from J, with 16 bases between. CDR3 DNA sequence: TGTGCCATCAGTGACAAGGGGAGGCCCGGGACCTTC. It specifies CAISDKGRPGTF.

The chain links TRBV6-5 to TRBJ1-1; D is perhaps TRBD1 (6 bases). Trimming pared 2 bases from V and 4 bases from J, leaving 11 bases between. The CDR3 sequence is 14 residues long. Looked up from germline, CDR1 is MNHEY and CDR2 is SVGAGI. CDR3 DNA: TGTGCCAGCAGTTACGGGGGGGCGGCCACTGAAGCTTTCTTT. Translation: CASSYGGAATEAFF.

The chain is built from TRBV7-2 and TRBJ2-7; 14 bases line up with TRBD2. Germline V lookup: CDR1 SGHTA, CDR2 FQGNSA. The CDR3 sequence is 16 residues long. V lost 4 bases, J lost 6 bases, and 8 bases stayed unmatched. CDR3 in DNA: TGTGCCAGCAGCTCCGCCGGGACTAGCGGGAGCGGCGAGCAGTACTTC. It codes for CASSSAGTSGSGEQYF.

The chain recombines TRBV7-9 with TRBJ2-7; maybe TRBD1 (6 bases). Trimming stripped 4 bases from V and 0 bases from J, with 7 bases between. CDR1 and CDR2 (germline): SEHNR, FQNEAQ (reference sequence). The CDR3 contains 13 residues. The CDR3 region is CASSWDISYEQYF. DNA for the CDR3: TGTGCCAGCAGCTGGGACATCTCCTACGAGCAGTACTTC.

This clone was seen a single time. The chain couples TRBV5-1 to TRBJ1-1, with D unclear. Germline CDR1 is SGHRS and CDR2 is YFSETQ. V was trimmed by 0 bases and J by 0 bases, leaving 6 bases between them. The CDR3 has 14 residues. The CDR3 spells CASSLGSLNTEAFF. DNA for the CDR3: TGCGCCAGCAGCTTGGGCAGCCTGAACACTGAAGCTTTCTTT. The whole variable domain, remainder taken from reference TRBV5-1 and TRBJ1-1, is KAGVTQTPRYLIKTRGQQVTLSCSPISGHRSVSWYQQTPGQGLQFLFEYFSETQRNKGNFPGRFSGRQFSNSRSEMNVSTLELGDSALYLCASSLGSLNTEAFFGQGTRLTVV.

V usage is TRBV27 and J usage is TRBJ2-2; no firm D call. CDR1 is MNHEY and CDR2 is SMNVEV in the germline V gene (reference sequence). The CDR3 covers 12 residues. The V gene lost 4 bases and the J gene lost 4 bases, with 4 bases spanning the gap. The CDR3 region has the DNA TGTGCCAGCAGTTGGGGCACCGGGGAGCTGTTTTTT. Its protein product is CASSWGTGELFF.

The chain links TRBV5-1 to TRBJ2-2, with D perhaps matching TRBD1 (6 bases). V lost 4 bases and J lost 0, with 10 bases in between. This CDR3 has 15 residues. Per the germline V gene, CDR1 is SGHRS and CDR2 is YFSETQ. The CDR3 here is CASSPGTSNTGELFF. The CDR3 region has the DNA TGCGCCAGCAGCCCAGGGACATCGAACACCGGGGAGCTGTTTTTT.

In the case of this clone: Since no conserved phenylalanine or tryptophan closes the CDR3, a read error is the likely cause. This rearrangement joins TRBV30 to TRBJ1-1; the D gene is possibly TRBD1 (5 bases). V was cut by 0 bases and J by 11 bases, with 13 bases left in between. The germline V gene has CDR1 GTSNPN and CDR2 SVGIG (reference sequence). This CDR3 has 12 amino acids. DNA for the CDR3: TGTGCCTGGAGTGTACCGACCCGGGGGGCTTTCTCT. It encodes CAWSVPTRGAFS.

The chain employs TRBV11-2 and TRBJ2-1; 8 bases are shared with TRBD1. V trimming: 2 bases; J trimming: 8 bases; junction bases outside the gene matches: 8. This CDR3 has 15 residues. Per the germline V gene, CDR1 is SGHAT and CDR2 is FQNNGV. As DNA, the CDR3 is TGTGCCAGCAGCTTATTCCGGGACAGGAGGGATGAGCAGTTCTTC. It translates to CASSLFRDRRDEQFF.

The chain has TRBV6-5 and TRBJ1-1; 9 bases map to TRBD1. The length of the CDR3 is 15 residues. V shed 6 bases, J shed 5 bases, and the junction held 10 bases outside the gene matches. Per germline, CDR1 MNHEY and CDR2 SVGAGI. The CDR3 region has the DNA TGTGCCAGCAGCTGGGACAGGGCTCGGGGGACTGAAGCTTTCTTT. It encodes CASSWDRARGTEAFF.

This sequence joins TRBV7-6 and TRBJ2-3; no clear D gene. Trimming took 8 bases from V and 3 from J, leaving 12 bases between them. CDR1 is SGHVS, CDR2 FNYEAQ, per germline. The CDR3 runs to 13 residues. CDR3 nucleotide sequence: TGTGCCAGCTCCTCCAGGCTGACAGATACGCAGTATTTT. It specifies CASSSRLTDTQYF.

The chain recombines TRBV28 with TRBJ1-1; TRBD1 matches at 9 bases. V gave up 3 bases and J gave up 1 base; unmatched junction bases: 18. There are 20 residues in the CDR3. Germline CDR1 reads MDHEN; CDR2 reads SYDVKM. The CDR3: CASSFPPKPGQGKKNTEAFF. As DNA, the CDR3 is TGTGCCAGCAGTTTCCCACCCAAACCGGGACAGGGCAAGAAGAACACTGAAGCTTTCTTT.

CDR3 sequence: CASSPRDRLNTEAFF. CDR3 in DNA: TGTGCCAGCAGTCCAAGGGACAGGCTGAACACTGAAGCTTTCTTT. The chain links TRBV28 to TRBJ1-1, with 8 bases that match TRBD1. The ends lost 5 bases at V and 0 bases at J; junction bases unmatched: 5. Germline V gene sequence: CDR1 MDHEN, CDR2 SYDVKM. This CDR3 region has 15 residues.

The rearrangement joins TRBV6-6 to TRBJ2-5; 7 bases line up with TRBD1. Germline V gives CDR1 MNHNY, CDR2 SVGAGI (reference sequence). The CDR3 sequence is 13 residues long. J gave up 5 bases and V 2 bases, and 2 bases lay outside the gene matches. The CDR3 DNA reads TGTGCCAGCAGTTACGGACAGGTTGAGACCCAGTACTTC. Its translation is CASSYGQVETQYF.

The CDR3 nucleotides read TGTGCCAGTAAACGGGACGGGATTCAGCCCCAGCATTTT. This translates into CASKRDGIQPQHF. V gene TRBV19 combines with J gene TRBJ1-5, with D possibly matching TRBD1 (5 bases). The germline V gene encodes CDR1 LNHDA and CDR2 SQIVND (reference sequence). Trimming cost V 7 bases and J 6 bases, with 13 bases left between them. The CDR3 has 13 amino acids.

V is TRBV29-1 and J is TRBJ1-2; D not resolved. This CDR3 region has 17 residues. Germline V gene sequence: CDR1 SQVTM, CDR2 ANQGSEA. Trimming removed 0 bases at V and 0 bases at J, with 17 bases between. The CDR3 DNA follows: TGCAGCGTTGAAGAAGCTCGTGGGATCGGGGCTAACTATGGCTACACCTTC. It specifies CSVEEARGIGANYGYTF.

The V call is TRBV4-1, the J call TRBJ2-7, with TRBD2 as a possible D gene (5 bases). From germline, CDR1 is MGHRA and CDR2 YSYEKL. Trimming stripped 6 bases from V and 2 bases from J, with 8 bases between. The CDR3 has 12 residues. The CDR3 sequence is CASSTGTYEQYF. The DNA for the CDR3 is TGCGCCAGCAGTACCGGGACCTACGAGCAGTACTTC.

This chain joins TRBV2 and TRBJ2-7, with 10 bases aligning to TRBD1. V lost 10 bases to trimming and J lost 5 bases; unmatched junction nucleotides: 5. Germline V lookup: CDR1 SNHLY, CDR2 FYNNEI. CDR3 length equals 12 residues. The CDR3 reads CANRQGAHEQYF. As DNA, the CDR3 is TGTGCCAATAGACAGGGGGCCCACGAGCAGTACTTC.